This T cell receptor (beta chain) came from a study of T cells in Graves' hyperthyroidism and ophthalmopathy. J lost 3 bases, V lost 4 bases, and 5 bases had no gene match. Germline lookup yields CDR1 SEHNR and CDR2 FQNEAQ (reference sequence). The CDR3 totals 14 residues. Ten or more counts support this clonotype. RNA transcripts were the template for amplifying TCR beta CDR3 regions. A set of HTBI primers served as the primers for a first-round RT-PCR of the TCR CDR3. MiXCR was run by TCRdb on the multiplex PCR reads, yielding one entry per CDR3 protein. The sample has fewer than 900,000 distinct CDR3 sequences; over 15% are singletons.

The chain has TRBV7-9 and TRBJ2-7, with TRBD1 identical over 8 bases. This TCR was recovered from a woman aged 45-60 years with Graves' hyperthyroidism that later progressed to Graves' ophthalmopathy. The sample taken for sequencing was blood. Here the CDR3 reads CASSSRDRIYEQYF. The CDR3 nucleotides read TGTGCCAGCAGCTCCCGGGACAGGATCTACGAGCAGTACTTC.